Listed below are T cell receptor beta chains from one sample, sequenced in a study of cytomegalovirus exposure and HLA in healthy donors. Method: immunoSEQ multiplex PCR; TCRdb's copy keeps in-frame clones and lacks some. The repertoire holds approximately 160,000 clones, with about 64% as singletons. Specimen: PBMCs. The origin of the receptors is a man in his fifties or sixties in good health and CMV-seronegative. Both conserved end residues are part of each CDR3. A D gene is named only where the DNA matches it firmly. Clone size, where shown, is once, few, many, or a class for clones that have expanded.

CDR3 DNA,CDR3 protein,D gene,J gene,clone size,V gene
TGTGCCAGCAACAACAGGGCTAACACTGAAGCTTTCTTT,CASNNRANTEAFF,.,TRBJ1-1,.,TRBV7-2
TGTGCCAGCAGTGAAAAAGCGAGCTTTTCCTACTTC,CASSEKASFSYF,.,TRBJ2-7,.,TRBV6-1
TGTGCCAGCAGCCCGGGACAGGGATACACCGGGGAGCTGTTTTTT,CASSPGQGYTGELFF,TRBD1,TRBJ2-2,.,TRBV7-9
TGCGCCAGCAGTCTCGGTCCGACTAGCTTTAGCACAGATACGCAGTATTTT,CASSLGPTSFSTDTQYF,TRBD2,TRBJ2-3,.,TRBV23-1
TGCGCCAGCAGCTTGAAAGAGGGGAACACTGAAGCTTTCTTT,CASSLKEGNTEAFF,.,TRBJ1-1,few,TRBV5-1
TGCGCCAGCAGCTCGAAACACACAGGGGAGAATGGCTACACCTTC,CASSSKHTGENGYTF,TRBD1,TRBJ1-2,.,TRBV5-1
TGTGCCAGCAGCACCGGGACTCGCTCCTACGAGCAGTACTTC,CASSTGTRSYEQYF,.,TRBJ2-7,.,TRBV6-1
TGTGCCAGCAGTTTCATGACAGGGAACTATGGCTACACCTTC,CASSFMTGNYGYTF,TRBD1,TRBJ1-2,few,TRBV7-9
TGTGCCACCAGCAGAGATCGGGACAGCTCCTACGAGCAGTACTTC,CATSRDRDSSYEQYF,TRBD1,TRBJ2-7,.,TRBV15
TGTGCCAGCAGTTCTCAGGGGACTGGAAACACCATATATTTT,CASSSQGTGNTIYF,.,TRBJ1-3,few,TRBV25-1
TGTGCCAGCAGCTTAGATCTTCGGAGGGGCCAAGAGACCCAGTACTTC,CASSLDLRRGQETQYF,.,TRBJ2-5,.,TRBV11-2
TGTGCCAGCAGTCCTACAGAGTACGAGCAGTACTTC,CASSPTEYEQYF,.,TRBJ2-7,few,TRBV28
TGCGCCAGCAGCCCAACGTGGCCCTCCAACTATGGCTACACCTTC,CASSPTWPSNYGYTF,.,TRBJ1-2,.,TRBV5-1
TGTGCCAGTATCCAGGGGGGAAGGGGTCAGCCCCAGCATTTT,CASIQGGRGQPQHF,TRBD1,TRBJ1-5,few,TRBV19
TGCGCCAGCGGGACTAGCGGACCCCTTGAGCAGTTCTTC,CASGTSGPLEQFF,TRBD2,TRBJ2-1,few,TRBV5-1
TGCGCCAGCAGCCAATGGGACAGGGGGCATGTAACTAATGAAAAACTGTTTTTT,CASSQWDRGHVTNEKLFF,TRBD1,TRBJ1-4,.,TRBV4-1
TGTGCCAGCTCACTGACGGCCAGGAGGGGAGAGACCCAGTACTTC,CASSLTARRGETQYF,.,TRBJ2-5,.,TRBV18
TGTGCCAGCAGTGTTAGAAGCGGGGTTAACAATGAGCAGTTCTTC,CASSVRSGVNNEQFF,TRBD2,TRBJ2-1,.,TRBV6-5
TGCGCCAGCAGCTTGTCGTACAATGAGCAGTTCTTC,CASSLSYNEQFF,.,TRBJ2-1,few,TRBV5-1
TGTGCCAGTAGTTGGGCCGGCAACTATGGCTACACCTTC,CASSWAGNYGYTF,.,TRBJ1-2,.,TRBV19
TGTGCCAGCAGTTTCCGGGACAGGATCTCCTACGAGCAGTACTTC,CASSFRDRISYEQYF,TRBD1,TRBJ2-7,.,TRBV28
TGCGCCAGCAGCTTCGGACTAGCGGGGGGGCCTCAAGAGACCCAGTACTTC,CASSFGLAGGPQETQYF,TRBD2,TRBJ2-5,.,TRBV5-1
TGTGCCAGCAGCTTCCGACAGGGGCCCTACAATGAGCAGTTCTTC,CASSFRQGPYNEQFF,TRBD1,TRBJ2-1,.,TRBV7-2
TGCGCCAGCAGCCCTCTCCAAACATACGGCTACACCTTC,CASSPLQTYGYTF,.,TRBJ1-2,.,TRBV5-1
TGCGCCAGCAGCCAAGTCGGCGGGGGGGCCTACGAGCAGTACTTC,CASSQVGGGAYEQYF,TRBD2,TRBJ2-7,.,TRBV4-1
TGCGCCAGCAGCCGAGGACAGGGTAGCGATGAGCAGTTCTTC,CASSRGQGSDEQFF,TRBD1,TRBJ2-1,few,TRBV4-1
TGTGCCAGCAGCTTTGGGTCGACAGGGCAAGGGTCACCCCTCCACTTT,CASSFGSTGQGSPLHF,TRBD1,TRBJ1-6,.,TRBV5-6
TGCGCCAGCAGCTTGGAGGGGGACAGACTTATTAATGAGCAGTTCTTC,CASSLEGDRLINEQFF,TRBD1,TRBJ2-1,.,TRBV5-1
TGTGCCAGCAGTTCTCGCGGCCGCTCCTACAATGAGCAGTTCTTC,CASSSRGRSYNEQFF,.,TRBJ2-1,.,TRBV6-5
TGCGCCAGCAGCCTGAGGGCTAGCGGGGGGGACGATGAGCAGTTCTTC,CASSLRASGGDDEQFF,TRBD2,TRBJ2-1,.,TRBV5-1
TGTGCCAGTAGTGTTCGTGGGGGCCAAAACATTCAGTACTTC,CASSVRGGQNIQYF,.,TRBJ2-4,.,TRBV19
TGTGCCAGTAGTATATGGCGGGGGGGCGACAAAAACATTCAGTACTTC,CASSIWRGGDKNIQYF,TRBD2,TRBJ2-4,.,TRBV19
TGTGCCAGCAGTGACTACGGGACAGAGGAAGGGCAGTTCTTC,CASSDYGTEEGQFF,TRBD1,TRBJ2-1,.,TRBV2
TGTGCCATCAGGGGGTCTTGGGGGGGGGACACAGATACGCAGTATTTT,CAIRGSWGGDTDTQYF,TRBD2,TRBJ2-3,.,TRBV10-3
TGTGCCAGCAGTATCGGACAGGGGCAGGGGGAGCAGTACTTC,CASSIGQGQGEQYF,TRBD1,TRBJ2-7,few,TRBV6-6
TGTGCCAGCAGTGAAATAGCGGGGGGGACGCCAGATACGCAGTATTTT,CASSEIAGGTPDTQYF,TRBD2,TRBJ2-3,.,TRBV6-1
TGTGCCAGCAGTGAAACTCGGACAGGGGGGCAGCCCCAGCATTTT,CASSETRTGGQPQHF,TRBD1,TRBJ1-5,.,TRBV6-1
TGTGCCAGCAGCTTGGAGAACAGGAACACTGAAGCTTTCTTT,CASSLENRNTEAFF,.,TRBJ1-1,.,TRBV5-6
TGTGCCAGCCGACGACAGGGCCGAAGCTCTGGAAACACCATATATTTT,CASRRQGRSSGNTIYF,TRBD1,TRBJ1-3,.,TRBV25-1
TGTGCCAGTAGTATGAGGGGACAGGTTACTGAAGCTTTCTTT,CASSMRGQVTEAFF,TRBD1,TRBJ1-1,.,TRBV19
TGCGCCAGCAAGATGGGACTAGGATACAATGAGCAGTTCTTC,CASKMGLGYNEQFF,TRBD2,TRBJ2-1,few,TRBV5-1
TGCGCCAGCAGCTATAGCGGCCCGAACACTGAAGCTTTCTTT,CASSYSGPNTEAFF,.,TRBJ1-1,few,TRBV5-1
TGTGCCAGCAGCTTAGAGGGGCTGTCTGTAGATACGCAGTATTTT,CASSLEGLSVDTQYF,.,TRBJ2-3,.,TRBV7-9
TGTGCCAGCAGCGAGGGGGTTTCTGGCTACACCTTC,CASSEGVSGYTF,.,TRBJ1-2,once,TRBV4-2
TGTGCCAGTAGCTTACAAGTGGGGCAGAGCTATGGCTACACCTTC,CASSLQVGQSYGYTF,.,TRBJ1-2,few,TRBV7-9
TGTGCCAGCAGTTACCAGGCAACCTACGAGCAGTACTTC,CASSYQATYEQYF,.,TRBJ2-7,.,TRBV6-5
TGTGCCAGCAGGAAAGGGGACAGGGGAAACAATGAGCAGTTCTTC,CASRKGDRGNNEQFF,TRBD1,TRBJ2-1,.,TRBV6-4